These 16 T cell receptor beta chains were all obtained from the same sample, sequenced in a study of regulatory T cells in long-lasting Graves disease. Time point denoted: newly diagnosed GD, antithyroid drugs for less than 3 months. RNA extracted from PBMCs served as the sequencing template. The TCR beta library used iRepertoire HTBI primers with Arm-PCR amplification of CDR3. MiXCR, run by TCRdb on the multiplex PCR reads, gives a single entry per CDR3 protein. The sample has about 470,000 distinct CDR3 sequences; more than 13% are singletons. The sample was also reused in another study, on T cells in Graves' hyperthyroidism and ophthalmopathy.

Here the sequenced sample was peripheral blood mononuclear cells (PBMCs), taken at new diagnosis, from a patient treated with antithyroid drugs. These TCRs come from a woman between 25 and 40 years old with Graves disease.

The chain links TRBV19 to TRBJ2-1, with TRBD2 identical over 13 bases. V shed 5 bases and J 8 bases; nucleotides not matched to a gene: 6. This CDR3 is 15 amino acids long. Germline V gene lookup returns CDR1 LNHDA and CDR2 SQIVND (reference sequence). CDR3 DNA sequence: TGTGCCAGTAGTCTGGGACTAGCGGGATCGGATGAGCAGTTCTTC. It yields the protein CASSLGLAGSDEQFF.

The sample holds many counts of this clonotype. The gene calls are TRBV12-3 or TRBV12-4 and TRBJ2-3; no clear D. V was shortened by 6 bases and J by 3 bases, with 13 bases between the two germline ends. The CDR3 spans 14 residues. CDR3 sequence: CASSQHMGTDTQYF. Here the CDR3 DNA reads TGTGCCAGCAGCCAACACATGGGGACAGATACGCAGTATTTT.

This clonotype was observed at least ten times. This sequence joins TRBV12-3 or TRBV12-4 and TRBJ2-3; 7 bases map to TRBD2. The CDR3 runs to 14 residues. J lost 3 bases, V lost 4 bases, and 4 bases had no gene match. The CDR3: CASSWNGRTDTQYF. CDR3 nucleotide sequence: TGTGCCAGCAGTTGGAACGGGAGGACAGATACGCAGTATTTT.

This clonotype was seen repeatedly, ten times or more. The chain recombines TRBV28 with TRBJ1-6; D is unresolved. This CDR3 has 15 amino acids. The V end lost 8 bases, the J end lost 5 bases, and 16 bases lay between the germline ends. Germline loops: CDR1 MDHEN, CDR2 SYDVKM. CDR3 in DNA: TGTGCCAGCGATCCTGAGACCGGAAATAATTCACCCCTCCACTTT. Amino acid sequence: CASDPETGNNSPLHF.

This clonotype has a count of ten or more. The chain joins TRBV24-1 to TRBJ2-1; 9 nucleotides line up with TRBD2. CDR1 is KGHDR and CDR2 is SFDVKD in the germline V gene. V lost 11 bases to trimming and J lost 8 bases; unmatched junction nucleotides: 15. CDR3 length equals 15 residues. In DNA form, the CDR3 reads TGTGCCATAGCCCCCGGTACTAGCGGGTCCGATGAGCAGTTCTTC. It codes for CAIAPGTSGSDEQFF.

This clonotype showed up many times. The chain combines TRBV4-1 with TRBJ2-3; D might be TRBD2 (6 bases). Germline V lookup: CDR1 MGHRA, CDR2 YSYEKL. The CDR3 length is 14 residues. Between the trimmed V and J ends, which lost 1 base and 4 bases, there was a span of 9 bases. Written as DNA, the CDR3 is TGCGCCAGCAGCCAAGGATCTAGCGCAGATACGCAGTATTTT. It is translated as CASSQGSSADTQYF.

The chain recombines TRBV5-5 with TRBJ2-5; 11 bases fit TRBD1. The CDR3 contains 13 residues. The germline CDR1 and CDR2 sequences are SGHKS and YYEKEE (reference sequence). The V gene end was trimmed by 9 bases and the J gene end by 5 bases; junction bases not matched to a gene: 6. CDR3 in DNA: TGTGCCACCGACCGGGACAGGGGGGAGACCCAGTACTTC. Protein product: CATDRDRGETQYF.

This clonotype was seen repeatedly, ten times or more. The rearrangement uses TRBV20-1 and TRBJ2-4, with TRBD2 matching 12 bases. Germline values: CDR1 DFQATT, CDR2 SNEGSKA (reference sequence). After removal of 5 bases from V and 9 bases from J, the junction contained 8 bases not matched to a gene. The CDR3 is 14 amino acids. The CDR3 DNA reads TGCAGTGCTCGAACTAGCGGGAGGATCGGCATTCAGTACTTC. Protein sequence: CSARTSGRIGIQYF.

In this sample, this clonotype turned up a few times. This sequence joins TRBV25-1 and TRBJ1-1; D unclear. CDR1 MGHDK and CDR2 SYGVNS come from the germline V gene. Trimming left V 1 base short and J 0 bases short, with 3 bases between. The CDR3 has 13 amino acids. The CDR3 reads CASSEWLNTEAFF. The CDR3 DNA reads TGTGCCAGCAGTGAATGGTTGAACACTGAAGCTTTCTTT.

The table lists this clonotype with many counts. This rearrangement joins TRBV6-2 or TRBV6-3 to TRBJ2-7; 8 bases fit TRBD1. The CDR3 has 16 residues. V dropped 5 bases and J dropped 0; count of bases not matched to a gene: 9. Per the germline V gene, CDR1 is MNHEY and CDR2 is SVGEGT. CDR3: CASSGPRTGSSYEQYF. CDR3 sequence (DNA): TGTGCCAGCAGTGGACCCAGGACAGGGAGCTCCTACGAGCAGTACTTC.

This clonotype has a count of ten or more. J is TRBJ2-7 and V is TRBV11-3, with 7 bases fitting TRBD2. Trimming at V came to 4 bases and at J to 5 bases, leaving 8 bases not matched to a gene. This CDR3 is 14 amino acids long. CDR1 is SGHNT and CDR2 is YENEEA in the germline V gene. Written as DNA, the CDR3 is TGTGCCAGCAGCTCCAGCGGGGAAGCAAACGAGCAGTACTTC. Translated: CASSSSGEANEQYF.

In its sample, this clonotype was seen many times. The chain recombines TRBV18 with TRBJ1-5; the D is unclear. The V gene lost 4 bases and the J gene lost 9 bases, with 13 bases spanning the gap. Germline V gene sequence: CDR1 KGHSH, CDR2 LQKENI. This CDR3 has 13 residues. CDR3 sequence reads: CASSQDPRVPQHF. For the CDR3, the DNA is TGTGCCAGCTCACAAGACCCCCGTGTGCCCCAGCATTTT.

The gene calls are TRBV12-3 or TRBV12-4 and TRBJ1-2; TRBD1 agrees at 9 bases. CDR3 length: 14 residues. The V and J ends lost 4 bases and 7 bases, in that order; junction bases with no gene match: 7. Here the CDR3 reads CASSSTGGGVGYTF. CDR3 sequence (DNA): TGTGCCAGCAGTTCCACAGGGGGCGGAGTTGGCTACACCTTC.

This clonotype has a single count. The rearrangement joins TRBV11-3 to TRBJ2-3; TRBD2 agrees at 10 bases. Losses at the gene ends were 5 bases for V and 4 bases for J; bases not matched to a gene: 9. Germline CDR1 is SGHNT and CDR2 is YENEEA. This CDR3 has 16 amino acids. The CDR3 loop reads CASSTWSGRESDTQYF. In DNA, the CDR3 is TGTGCCAGCAGCACATGGAGCGGGAGGGAGTCAGATACGCAGTATTTT.

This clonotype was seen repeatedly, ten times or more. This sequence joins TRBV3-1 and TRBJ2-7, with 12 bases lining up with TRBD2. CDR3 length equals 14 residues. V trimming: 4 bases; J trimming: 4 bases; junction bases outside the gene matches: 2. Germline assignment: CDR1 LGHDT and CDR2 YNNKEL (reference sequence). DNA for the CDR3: TGTGCCAGCAGCCCGACTAGCGGGAGATACGAGCAGTACTTC. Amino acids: CASSPTSGRYEQYF.

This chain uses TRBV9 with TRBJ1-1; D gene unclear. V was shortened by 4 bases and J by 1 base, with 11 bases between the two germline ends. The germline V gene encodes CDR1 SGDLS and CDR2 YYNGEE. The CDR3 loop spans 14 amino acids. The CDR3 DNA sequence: TGTGCCAGCAGCCCCGAGGTGGGGAACACTGAAGCTTTCTTT. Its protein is CASSPEVGNTEAFF.